The clone carrying this TCR beta chain has only a few counts. Its target is not known. After constant-region reverse-primer amplification, full-length variable regions underwent semi-nested PCR with Nested Universal Primer A. TCRdb reanalysed the 5' RACE reads using MiXCR and keeps one entry per CDR3 protein. The sample records some 62,000 distinct CDR3 sequences, approximately 23% being singletons. The CDR3 has 14 amino acids. V gave up 5 bases and J gave up 6 bases; unmatched junction bases: 4. Germline V gene lookup returns CDR1 SGHRS and CDR2 YFSETQ. Findings and limits, study-wide: Tumor memory CD4+ T cell TCR gene usage clustered with blood and lymph node memory CD4+ cells and lymph node naive CD4+ cells. The larger cohort examined one V-J beta rearrangement, not whole repertoires.

The sequencing sample was made of memory CD4+ T cells sorted from a lymph node. Subset described: memory CD4+ T cells, CD4+CD45RO+CD25-. V gene TRBV5-1 combines with J gene TRBJ1-4, with 10 bases identical to TRBD1. This TCR was recovered from a female donor with breast cancer. The CDR3 DNA follows: TGCGCCAGCAGGTCCGGGACAGGGGATGAAAAACTGTTTTTT. This gives the protein CASRSGTGDEKLFF.